This record looks at one T cell receptor (beta chain) sequence and its context. Its antigen is not identified. The sample carries other DNA sequences with the same CDR3. This record comes from a study of T cell responses to AZD1222 COVID-19 vaccine. Points from the study as a whole: Repertoire sampling happened only post peak T cell response. Receipt of two AZD1222 doses was followed by a rise in Spike-specific TCR breadth and depth. Seropositive at baseline were only five or six AZD1222 recipients. There were mostly white British donors and more females than males, and clonal diversity was possibly underestimated.

The CDR3 totals 13 residues. The germline CDR1 and CDR2 sequences are ENHRY and SYGVKD. Trimming removed 0 bases at V and 7 bases at J, with 7 bases between. Using immunoSEQ multiplex PCR, the repertoire was profiled, and TCRdb retains in-frame clones only, with some absent. Here the sample spans 150,000 to 200,000 clones, approximately 92% being singletons. The sequence was collected from an adult in good health. The chain links TRBV10-3 to TRBJ1-5; a weak D match, TRBD1 (6 bases). Sequencing was performed on peripheral blood, taken on day 0 of AZD1222 vaccination. The CDR3 sequence is CAISESGGQPQHF. The CDR3 bases are TGTGCCATCAGTGAGTCAGGGGGACAGCCCCAGCATTTT.